The subject of this entry is one T cell receptor (beta chain). The antigen is not known. The assay was immunoSEQ multiplex PCR, and TCRdb's table has in-frame clones only and misses some. The sample has approximately 75,000 clones, roughly 75% seen once. The sample originates from a study of radiotherapy plus CTLA-4 blockade in lung cancer. Study overall: Across the patients, objective responses occurred in 18%, and disease control in 30% to 40%. General study findings and limits: With interferon-beta, early dynamics of blood T cell clones were reported to best predict response. Radiotherapy plus ipilimumab was followed by expansion in blood of tumor-derived TCR clones.

The CDR3 totals 12 residues. CDR1 GTSNPN and CDR2 SVGIG come from the germline V gene (reference sequence). V shed 2 bases and J shed 0 bases, with 4 bases lying between them. J is TRBJ1-1 and V is TRBV30; D not resolved. The source is a human donor with non-small cell lung cancer who had a complete response to radiotherapy plus ipilimumab. The source material was peripheral blood, sampled from a patient treated with radiotherapy plus ipilimumab. The CDR3 reads CAWSILNTEAFF. CDR3 sequence (DNA): TGTGCCTGGAGTATCCTGAACACTGAAGCTTTCTTT.